These 29 T cell receptor beta chains were all obtained from the same sample, sequenced in a study of shared clonotypes between healthy human individuals. Produced via immunoSEQ multiplex PCR; TCRdb's table is partial and in-frame only. The sample lists approximately 980,000 clones; approximately 76% were seen once. Sample: memory CD4+ T cells sorted from blood. This sample's subset: CD45RA-negative fraction. The receptors originated from a man between 18 and 29 years old in good health.

A remark on this clone: An end of the junction does not agree with germline; a read error may underlie this. This chain uses TRBV7-7 with TRBJ2-3, with D unresolved. Germline V gene lookup returns CDR1 SSHAT and CDR2 FNYEAQ (reference sequence). The CDR3 covers 12 residues. The CDR3 region has the DNA TGTGCTAGCAGCCCGGCCAGGGATACGCAGTATTTT. Its translation is CASSPARDTQYF.

This clone was recorded once. The chain carries TRBV7-2 and TRBJ2-3; D perhaps matches TRBD2 (6 bases). The length of the CDR3 is 16 residues. Germline CDR1 reads SGHTA; CDR2 reads FQGNSA. V was shortened by 5 bases and J by 5 bases, with 20 bases between the two germline ends. As DNA, the CDR3 is TGTGCCAGCAGCCCCCGACATAGCGGACCAGGAGATACGCAGTATTTT. Protein product: CASSPRHSGPGDTQYF.

The V call is TRBV18, the J call TRBJ1-5; tentatively, D is TRBD1 (5 bases). Germline V gene sequence: CDR1 KGHSH, CDR2 LQKENI. This CDR3 has 15 amino acids. V shed 2 bases and J shed 10 bases, with 18 bases lying between them. The CDR3 loop reads CASSPEVRGNGPQHF. The CDR3 coding sequence is TGTGCCAGCTCACCAGAGGTAAGGGGTAACGGTCCCCAGCATTTT.

The gene calls are TRBV10-3 and TRBJ2-7, with D possibly TRBD1 on 5 matching bases. Per germline, CDR1 ENHRY and CDR2 SYGVKD. With 10 bases removed from V and 2 bases from J, the gap between germline ends came to 12 bases. The CDR3 totals 12 residues. CDR3 sequence: CATSGQAYEQYF. CDR3 in DNA: TGTGCCACTTCAGGACAAGCCTACGAGCAGTACTTC.

CDR3 region: CASSLQGVGTEAFF. CDR3 in DNA: TGTGCCAGCAGCTTGCAGGGCGTCGGGACTGAAGCTTTCTTT. The rearrangement joins TRBV11-2 to TRBJ1-1; tentatively, D is TRBD1 (5 bases). V lost 3 bases to trimming and J lost 5 bases, with 13 bases between them. Germline assignment: CDR1 SGHAT and CDR2 FQNNGV. CDR3 length: 14 residues.

This clone occurred a few times. The same CDR3 is also encoded by other DNA sequences in this sample. The chain has TRBV30 and TRBJ1-2; 7 bases align to TRBD1. Germline CDR1 GTSNPN, CDR2 SVGIG (reference sequence). The trim removed 1 base at V and 4 bases at J, leaving 0 bases unmatched. The CDR3 loop spans 12 amino acids. The CDR3 loop reads CAWSGQGYGYTF. The CDR3 DNA sequence: TGTGCCTGGAGTGGACAGGGCTATGGCTACACCTTC.

The chain uses TRBV5-1 and TRBJ2-5; no definite D call. Looked up from germline, CDR1 is SGHRS and CDR2 is YFSETQ. Trimming removed 3 bases from V and 7 bases from J, with 16 bases in between. The CDR3 totals 14 residues. As DNA, the CDR3 is TGCGCCAGCAGCTACCCAAATGATCCGGGGACCCAGTACTTC. It yields the protein CASSYPNDPGTQYF.

J is TRBJ2-7 and V is TRBV6-5, with 11 nucleotides matching TRBD1. J lost 2 bases, V lost 2 bases, and 2 bases had no gene match. Germline values: CDR1 MNHEY, CDR2 SVGAGI. This CDR3 spans 15 amino acids. CDR3 DNA: TGTGCCAGCAGTTACGAGGACAGGGGGCCCTACGAGCAGTACTTC. Amino acid sequence: CASSYEDRGPYEQYF.

The chain has TRBV18 and TRBJ2-7; tentatively, D is TRBD1 (5 bases). Trimming cost V 2 bases and J 3 bases, with 8 bases left between them. The CDR3 is 13 residues long. CDR1 and CDR2 (germline): KGHSH, LQKENI. This chain's CDR3 is CASSPDSRYEQYF. The CDR3 coding sequence is TGTGCCAGCTCACCAGACAGCCGCTACGAGCAGTACTTC.

V usage is TRBV11-2 and J usage is TRBJ2-7; D is undetermined. The V and J ends lost 1 base and 6 bases respectively, with 10 bases between them. Germline CDR1 and CDR2: SGHAT and FQNNGV. CDR3 size: 13 residues. CDR3 protein: CASSLGDTREQYF. DNA for the CDR3: TGTGCCAGCAGCTTAGGGGATACGCGCGAGCAGTACTTC.

The rearrangement links TRBV19 to TRBJ1-2; D gene ambiguous. V shed 5 bases and J shed 6 bases, with 13 bases lying between them. The CDR3 runs to 13 residues. The V gene's germline CDR1 is LNHDA and CDR2 SQIVND (reference sequence). The CDR3 DNA is TGTGCCAGTAGTCCCGGGCCTCCCCATGGCTACACCTTC. It is translated as CASSPGPPHGYTF.

V and J are TRBV11-2 and TRBJ2-5; 9 bases agree with TRBD1. The CDR3 runs 15 residues. V trimming: 1 base; J trimming: 4 bases; junction bases outside the gene matches: 4. CDR1 is SGHAT, CDR2 FQNNGV, per germline. CDR3 nucleotides: TGTGCCAGCAGCTTAGGTGGGACAGGGTCAGAGACCCAGTACTTC. This translates into CASSLGGTGSETQYF.

The chain joins TRBV30 to TRBJ1-1; D remains ambiguous. The V end was cut by 3 bases, the J end by 6 bases, with 14 bases between. The CDR3 length is 13 residues. Germline CDR1 and CDR2: GTSNPN and SVGIG (reference sequence). The CDR3 is CAWREGSGAEAFF. The CDR3, as DNA: TGTGCCTGGAGAGAAGGGAGCGGGGCTGAAGCTTTCTTT.

The chain combines TRBV28 with TRBJ2-3; TRBD1 or TRBD2 may be the D gene (6 bases each). The CDR3 has 16 amino acids. CDR1 is MDHEN, CDR2 SYDVKM, per germline. V lost 5 bases to trimming and J lost 1 base, with 16 bases between them. The CDR3 DNA is TGTGCCAGCAGTCTCACAGGGAGGATTGGCACAGATACGCAGTATTTT. Translated, it gives CASSLTGRIGTDTQYF. Filled out from reference TRBV28 and TRBJ2-3, the complete variable domain reads DVKVTQSSRYLVKRTGEKVFLECVQDMDHENMFWYRQDPGLGLRLIYFSYDVKMKEKGDIPEGYSVSREKKERFSLILESASTNQTSMYLCASSLTGRIGTDTQYFGPGTRLTVL.

The chain couples TRBV7-6 to TRBJ1-6; TRBD1 agrees at 8 bases. CDR1 SGHVS and CDR2 FNYEAQ come from the germline V gene. Trimming removed 2 bases from V and 7 bases from J; junction bases left unmatched: 7. CDR3 length: 16 amino acids. CDR3 loop: CASSLTDRVGNSPLHF. The CDR3 nucleotides read TGTGCCAGCAGCTTAACGGACAGGGTGGGCAATTCACCCCTCCACTTT.

This clone was recorded a few times. At the DNA level, this CDR3 is encoded by other sequences in the same sample as well. This chain connects TRBV30 to TRBJ1-1; D unclear. Per the germline V gene, CDR1 is GTSNPN and CDR2 is SVGIG (reference sequence). The CDR3 totals 11 residues. Trimming took 5 bases from V and 2 from J, leaving 6 bases between them. The CDR3 is CAWGPNTEAFF. The CDR3 DNA follows: TGTGCCTGGGGTCCAAACACTGAAGCTTTCTTT.

This clone occurred once. The chain employs TRBV9 and TRBJ2-2; D is unclear. Germline V gene lookup returns CDR1 SGDLS and CDR2 YYNGEE. V lost 0 bases, J lost 9 bases, and 12 bases lay in between. CDR3 size: 14 residues. This chain's CDR3 is CASSVDSSPRELFF. Here the CDR3 DNA reads TGTGCCAGCAGCGTAGATAGCTCACCCAGGGAGCTGTTTTTT.

Here the CDR3 DNA reads TGCGCCAGCAGCCATGGGACAGGGGGCACGGGTGAGCAGTTCTTC. Amino acid sequence: CASSHGTGGTGEQFF. This chain joins TRBV4-1 and TRBJ2-1; the match to TRBD1 covers 12 bases. This CDR3 is 15 amino acids long. J lost 9 bases, V lost 3 bases, and 6 bases had no gene match. In germline, CDR1 is MGHRA, CDR2 YSYEKL.

This clone was detected once. The sample contains more than one DNA sequence encoding this CDR3. This chain uses TRBV30 with TRBJ2-5; D is uncertain. This CDR3 spans 13 amino acids. The germline V and J ends were trimmed by 1 base and 2 bases, with 8 bases remaining between them. CDR1 GTSNPN and CDR2 SVGIG come from the germline V gene (reference sequence). CDR3 protein: CAWSGGLQETQYF. Here the CDR3 DNA reads TGTGCCTGGAGTGGAGGTCTACAAGAGACCCAGTACTTC.

This chain connects TRBV6-4 to TRBJ1-1; TRBD1 is a possible D gene (5 bases). CDR1 is MRHNA and CDR2 is SNTAGT in the germline V gene. CDR3 length: 15 amino acids. Trimming removed 7 bases from V and 4 bases from J, with 19 bases in between. The CDR3 protein is CASIGVRQGSTEAFF. CDR3 nucleotides: TGTGCCAGCATCGGGGTACGGCAGGGATCCACTGAAGCTTTCTTT.

The gene calls are TRBV30 and TRBJ2-3, with TRBD2 matching over 9 bases. The germline gives CDR1 GTSNPN, CDR2 SVGIG (reference sequence). This CDR3 has 15 residues. The ends lost 8 bases at V and 6 bases at J; junction bases unmatched: 15. DNA for the CDR3: TGTGCCGGAGGAAGGACTAGCGCCAGGGGGGATACGCAGTATTTT. Its translation is CAGGRTSARGDTQYF.

CDR3 nucleotides: TGTGCCTTAGCCGGGACCCATAAAAGTGGTGAAGCTTTCTTT. Translation: CALAGTHKSGEAFF. The chain is built from TRBV30 and TRBJ1-1; weak D call: TRBD1 (5 bases). CDR1 and CDR2 from the germline V gene are GTSNPN and SVGIG (reference sequence). The CDR3 sequence is 14 residues long. V lost 7 bases, J lost 7 bases, and 22 bases lay in between.

This chain connects TRBV2 to TRBJ1-1; a possible D gene is TRBD1 (5 bases). The CDR3 contains 15 residues. Looked up from germline, CDR1 is SNHLY and CDR2 is FYNNEI. V was shortened by 8 bases and J by 1 base, with 17 bases between the two germline ends. CDR3 in amino acids: CASGGWAAGNTEAFF. The CDR3 DNA sequence: TGTGCCAGCGGGGGGTGGGCTGCGGGGAACACTGAAGCTTTCTTT.

The genes are TRBV27 and TRBJ2-7, with D perhaps matching TRBD1 or TRBD2 (6 bases each). The germline V gene has CDR1 MNHEY and CDR2 SMNVEV (reference sequence). V lost 8 bases and J 0 bases, leaving 20 bases between the germline ends. CDR3 length: 16 residues. CDR3 in amino acids: CASAGLDRLSSYEQYF. For the CDR3, the DNA is TGTGCCAGCGCGGGATTAGACAGGCTCAGCTCCTACGAGCAGTACTTC.

This clone came up once. The sample holds other DNA sequences that translate to the same CDR3. The chain recombines TRBV15 with TRBJ2-3; D ambiguous. V was cut by 0 bases and J by 0 bases, with 7 bases left in between. The CDR3 sequence is 15 residues long. From germline, CDR1 is LNHNV and CDR2 YYDKDF (reference sequence). In DNA form, the CDR3 reads TGTGCCACCAGCAGAGATGGCGACAGCACAGATACGCAGTATTTT. It yields the protein CATSRDGDSTDTQYF.

The rearrangement uses TRBV2 and TRBJ1-2; tentatively, D is TRBD1 (6 bases). The ends were cut back, 11 bases at V and 3 bases at J, with 13 bases in the middle. Per the germline V gene, CDR1 is SNHLY and CDR2 is FYNNEI. CDR3 length: 12 amino acids. For the CDR3, the DNA is TGTGCCGGGGGGGCGGAGTACTATGGCTACACCTTC. Amino acids: CAGGAEYYGYTF.

The V gene is TRBV10-3, the J gene TRBJ1-3, with a weak D call TRBD1 (5 bases). V lost 4 bases, J lost 4 bases, and 17 bases lay in between. This CDR3 is built from 16 residues. The V gene's germline CDR1 is ENHRY and CDR2 SYGVKD. The CDR3 DNA sequence: TGTGCCATCAGTGGGGGGGACTCTCCCTCCGGAAACACCATATATTTT. Residues: CAISGGDSPSGNTIYF.

The rearrangement links TRBV30 to TRBJ2-3; the D is unclear. This CDR3 spans 15 amino acids. Germline CDR1 and CDR2: GTSNPN and SVGIG (reference sequence). The V gene lost 5 bases and the J gene lost 3 bases, with 18 bases spanning the gap. The CDR3 region is CAWSRGGRGTDTQYF. CDR3 DNA: TGTGCCTGGTCAAGAGGTGGCCGTGGAACAGATACGCAGTATTTT.

This chain uses TRBV28 with TRBJ1-1; 7 positions match TRBD1. V lost 5 bases and J lost 3; bases outside the gene matches: 3. Germline V CDR1 and CDR2: MDHEN, SYDVKM. The CDR3 covers 13 residues. The CDR3 protein is CASSTTGYTEAFF. The CDR3 DNA reads as TGTGCCAGCAGTACGACAGGGTACACTGAAGCTTTCTTT.